This is a list of T cell receptor beta chains from one sample in a study of shared clonotypes between healthy human individuals. Assay used: immunoSEQ multiplex PCR; TCRdb lists only in-frame clones, some missing. Here the sample spans just over 2,000,000 clones, roughly 95% being singletons. The material sequenced was naive CD4+ T cells sorted from blood. Receptors were obtained from a man aged 18 to 29 in good health. CDR3s include the opening cysteine and the closing phenylalanine or tryptophan. The D gene is left open where the match is weak. Clone size, where shown, is once, few, many, or a class for clones that have expanded.

D: NA
V: TRBV6-5
size: NA
J: TRBJ2-7
CDR3: CASSLPRGEQYF
DNA: TGTGCCAGCAGTTTACCTCGGGGCGAGCAGTACTTC

D: TRBD1
V: TRBV7-2
size: few
J: TRBJ2-5
CDR3: CASTGQGQETQYF
DNA: TGTGCCAGCACCGGACAGGGCCAAGAGACCCAGTACTTC

D: TRBD1
V: TRBV11-2
size: NA
J: TRBJ1-6
CDR3: CASSSDRASYNSPLHF
DNA: TGTGCCAGCAGCTCCGACAGGGCGTCCTATAATTCACCCCTCCACTTT

D: NA
V: TRBV14
size: NA
J: TRBJ1-4
CDR3: CASSQGLQKLFF
DNA: TGTGCCAGCAGCCAAGGACTGCAAAAACTGTTTTTT

D: NA
V: TRBV2
size: NA
J: TRBJ1-6
CDR3: CASSEDAGLPLHF
DNA: TGTGCCAGCAGTGAAGATGCGGGGTTACCCCTCCACTTT

D: NA
V: TRBV29-1
size: NA
J: TRBJ2-3
CDR3: CSARRGGGTKNTDTQYF
DNA: TGCAGCGCCAGGAGAGGGGGGGGCACTAAAAACACAGATACGCAGTATTTT

D: NA
V: TRBV29-1
size: NA
J: TRBJ2-7
CDR3: CSVEVQTSYEQYF
DNA: TGCAGCGTTGAAGTCCAGACATCCTACGAGCAGTACTTC

D: TRBD1
V: TRBV7-8
size: NA
J: TRBJ1-2
CDR3: CASRRYLGQNYGYTF
DNA: TGTGCCAGCAGGCGCTATCTGGGACAGAATTATGGCTACACCTTC

D: NA
V: TRBV6-1
size: NA
J: TRBJ1-5
CDR3: CASLKDGNQPQHF
DNA: TGTGCCAGCCTAAAGGACGGTAATCAGCCCCAGCATTTT

D: TRBD1
V: TRBV10-3
size: NA
J: TRBJ1-5
CDR3: CAIGQGGNQPQHF
DNA: TGTGCCATCGGACAGGGGGGGAACCAGCCCCAGCATTTT

D: TRBD1
V: TRBV29-1
size: few
J: TRBJ1-2
CDR3: CSVWTGNYGYTF
DNA: TGCAGCGTCTGGACAGGGAACTATGGCTACACCTTC

D: TRBD1
V: TRBV19
size: NA
J: TRBJ1-3
CDR3: CASSDPTGGSGNTIYF
DNA: TGTGCCAGTAGTGACCCGACAGGGGGCTCTGGAAACACCATATATTTT